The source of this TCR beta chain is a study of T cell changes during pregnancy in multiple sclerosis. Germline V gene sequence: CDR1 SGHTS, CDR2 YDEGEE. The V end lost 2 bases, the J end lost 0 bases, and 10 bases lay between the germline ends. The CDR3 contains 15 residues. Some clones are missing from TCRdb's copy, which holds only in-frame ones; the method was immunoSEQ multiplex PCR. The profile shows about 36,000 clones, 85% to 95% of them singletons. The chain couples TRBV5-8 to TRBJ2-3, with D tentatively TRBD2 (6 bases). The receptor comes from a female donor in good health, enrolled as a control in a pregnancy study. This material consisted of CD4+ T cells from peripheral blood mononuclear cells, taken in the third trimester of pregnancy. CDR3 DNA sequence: TGTGCCAGCAGCTTTAGGCGGGGCAGCACAGATACGCAGTATTTT. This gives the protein CASSFRRGSTDTQYF.